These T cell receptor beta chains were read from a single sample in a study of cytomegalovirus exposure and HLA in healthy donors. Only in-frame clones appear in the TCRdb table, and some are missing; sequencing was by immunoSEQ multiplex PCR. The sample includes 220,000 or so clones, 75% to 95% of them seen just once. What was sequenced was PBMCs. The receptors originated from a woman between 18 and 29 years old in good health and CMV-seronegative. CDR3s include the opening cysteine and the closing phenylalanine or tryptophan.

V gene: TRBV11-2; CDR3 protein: CASSLGPRDNQPQHF
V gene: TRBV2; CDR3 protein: CASNADRVASPLHF
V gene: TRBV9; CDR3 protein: CASSVGRAGAYEQYF
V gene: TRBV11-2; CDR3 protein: CASSLGGSADTQYF
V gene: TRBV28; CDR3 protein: CASSSGNTEAFF
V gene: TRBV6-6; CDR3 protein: CASNAGLVLGEQYF
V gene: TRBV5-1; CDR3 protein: CASSLVWDTIYEQYF
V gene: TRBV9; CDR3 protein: CASSGGEVVTEAFF
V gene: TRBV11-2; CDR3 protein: CASSRRDWSSYNEQFF
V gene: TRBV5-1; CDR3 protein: CASSLGQGAYQPQHF
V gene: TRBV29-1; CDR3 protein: CSVEEPRDRDHEQYF
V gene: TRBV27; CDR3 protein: CASSFLPNTGELFF
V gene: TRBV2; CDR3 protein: CASSDGLDYEQYF
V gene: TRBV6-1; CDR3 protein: CASSEALTGPGNTIYF
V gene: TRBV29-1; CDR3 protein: CSVDSLDSYGYTF
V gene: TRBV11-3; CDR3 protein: CASSLNQGATLSEQYF
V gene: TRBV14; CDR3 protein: CASSPMRGSAADF
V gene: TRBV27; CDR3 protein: CASSPRTDPLSNQPQHF
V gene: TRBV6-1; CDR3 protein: CASSEEAPYMINEQFF
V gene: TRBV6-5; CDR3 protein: CASSYSRTGEDTEAFF
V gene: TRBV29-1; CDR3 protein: CSVGGDQPQHF
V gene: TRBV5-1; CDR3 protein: CASSSTGDYGYTF
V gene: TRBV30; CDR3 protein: CAWSPGNEQFF
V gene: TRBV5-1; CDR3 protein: CASSLWTAQETQYF
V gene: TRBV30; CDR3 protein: CAWRPSGRAWETQYF
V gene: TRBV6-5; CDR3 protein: CASSRPGGSYGYTF
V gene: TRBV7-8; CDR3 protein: CASSLVRLTLNTEAFF
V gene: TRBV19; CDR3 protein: CASSIGGVLTDTQYF
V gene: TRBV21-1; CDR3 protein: CATRTSGSHGELFF
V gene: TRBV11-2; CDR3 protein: CASSLVRGTYEQYF
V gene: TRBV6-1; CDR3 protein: CASRGGLAGEDTQYF
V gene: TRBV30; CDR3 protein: CAWSVGRADTQYF
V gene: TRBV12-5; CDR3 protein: CASGLGTTRLEQYF
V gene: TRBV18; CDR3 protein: CASSLDSSGRGDEQFF
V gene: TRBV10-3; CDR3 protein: CAISDGGKVPDTQYF
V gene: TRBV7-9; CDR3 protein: CASSLAVGLMETQYF
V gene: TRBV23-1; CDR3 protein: CASSQWDRDKGIGGETQYF
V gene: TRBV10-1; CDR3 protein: CASSVGQGFRMSEAFF
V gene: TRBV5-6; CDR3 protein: CASSLVGDLVAEQFF
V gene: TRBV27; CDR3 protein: CASRPGLAGIGPGGEQFF
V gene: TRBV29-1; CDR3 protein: CSVEESTKSGQGGTGELFF
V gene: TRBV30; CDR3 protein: CAWAGQYNQPQHF
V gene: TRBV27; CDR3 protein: CASSFNQLTNTDTQYF
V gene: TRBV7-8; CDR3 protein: CASSQRTGIDAGEQYF
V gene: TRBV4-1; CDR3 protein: CASSLGPVGTSNYEQYF
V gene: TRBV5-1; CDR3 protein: CASSSDPRGELFF
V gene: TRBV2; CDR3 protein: CASRQPMNTEAFF
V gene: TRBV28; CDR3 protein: CGSGEGLYEQYF
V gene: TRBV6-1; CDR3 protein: CASSVGQESYEQYF
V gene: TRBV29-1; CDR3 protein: CSVLAVTSSYNEQFF
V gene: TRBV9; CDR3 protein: CASSRLSGTGGFGNTIYF